A single sample is the source of the 21 T cell receptor beta chains below, sequenced in a study of PD-1 blockade in classical Hodgkin lymphoma. Profiled with immunoSEQ multiplex PCR; TCRdb holds only in-frame clones, not every one. The sample includes tens of thousands of clones, roughly 78% of them seen just once. The time point was: cycle 4 day 1 (C4D1), after 5 to 7 weeks of nivolumab. Each and every patient relapsed after autologous stem cell transplantation, and patients got differing brentuximab vedotin exposure. Source: peripheral blood mononuclear cells (PBMCs), taken before the fourth cycle of nivolumab. Receptors originate from a human donor with classical Hodgkin lymphoma.

This clone showed up just a few times. The V call is TRBV6-6, the J call TRBJ1-4; 8 positions agree with TRBD1. Per germline, CDR1 MNHNY and CDR2 SVGAGI (reference sequence). With V trimmed by 2 bases and J by 6 bases, 8 bases remained unmatched. The CDR3 runs to 16 residues. For the CDR3, the DNA is TGTGCCAGCAGTTACCGAGGACAGGGTTTATATGAAAAACTGTTTTTT. Its translation: CASSYRGQGLYEKLFF.

The chain is built from TRBV4-2 and TRBJ2-1; 9 bases agree with TRBD2. CDR1 LGHNA and CDR2 YNFKEQ come from the germline V gene. Losses at the gene ends were 2 bases for V and 4 bases for J; bases not matched to a gene: 6. The CDR3 spans 16 residues. The chain's CDR3 is CASSQISSGMYNEQFF. CDR3 sequence (DNA): TGTGCCAGCAGCCAAATCTCTAGCGGGATGTACAATGAGCAGTTCTTC.

This chain joins TRBV10-3 and TRBJ1-2; D gene ambiguous. The CDR3 is 11 residues long. V gave up 10 bases and J gave up 8 bases, with 14 bases separating them. The germline V gene has CDR1 ENHRY and CDR2 SYGVKD. This chain's CDR3 is CATPSSWGYTF. The CDR3 DNA reads TGTGCCACGCCCTCTTCATGGGGCTACACCTTC.

About this clone itself: At one end, the junction sequence differs from germline, possibly due to a read error. The chain uses TRBV4-2 and TRBJ2-1; 10 positions match TRBD2. Germline V gene lookup returns CDR1 LGHNA and CDR2 YNFKEQ. The CDR3 length is 13 residues. In DNA form, the CDR3 reads TGTGCCAGCAGCCAAGAACTAGCGGGGACCTTAATCTTC. This encodes CASSQELAGTLIF.

The V call is TRBV9, the J call TRBJ1-6; a weak D match, TRBD1 (5 bases). The ends were cut back, 0 bases at V and 14 bases at J, with 12 bases in the middle. The CDR3 has 13 residues. Germline V gene sequence: CDR1 SGDLS, CDR2 YYNGEE. CDR3 region: CASSVEQVRTLHF. The CDR3 nucleotides read TGTGCCAGCAGCGTAGAACAGGTAAGGACCCTCCACTTT.

CDR3 residues: CASSISGGSSYNEQFF. Written as DNA, the CDR3 is TGTGCCAGTAGTATATCCGGGGGAAGCTCCTACAATGAGCAGTTCTTC. This sequence joins TRBV19 and TRBJ2-1; tentatively, D is TRBD2 (6 bases). With 2 bases removed from V and 0 bases from J, the gap between germline ends came to 11 bases. CDR3 size: 16 residues. Germline CDR1 is LNHDA and CDR2 is SQIVND (reference sequence).

This clone was recorded many times. The V gene is TRBV6-6, the J gene TRBJ1-1; TRBD1 matches 8 bases. Germline V CDR1 and CDR2: MNHNY, SVGAGI (reference sequence). The V segment lost 4 bases and the J segment 4 bases; nucleotides outside the gene matches: 8. This CDR3 comprises 15 residues. The CDR3 spells CASSSIPTGGTEAFF. CDR3 in DNA: TGTGCCAGCAGTTCAATCCCTACAGGGGGCACTGAAGCTTTCTTT.

The DNA of the CDR3 is TGTGCTAGTGCTCTGGGACTAGCGGGGAGCTCCTACAATGAGCAGTTCTTC. It encodes CASALGLAGSSYNEQFF. The rearrangement joins TRBV12-5 to TRBJ2-1, with 13 bases lining up with TRBD2. The CDR3 loop spans 17 amino acids. The V gene end was trimmed by 7 bases and the J gene end by 0 bases; junction bases not matched to a gene: 6. Germline V gene sequence: CDR1 LGHNT, CDR2 FRNRAP. Filled out from reference TRBV12-5 and TRBJ2-1, the complete variable domain reads DARVTQTPRHKVTEMGQEVTMRCQPILGHNTVFWYRQTMMQGLELLAYFRNRAPLDDSGMPKDRFSAEMPDATLATLKIQPSEPRDSAVYFCASALGLAGSSYNEQFFGPGTRLTVL.

This rearrangement joins TRBV30 to TRBJ1-6; 8 nucleotides match TRBD1. Germline loops: CDR1 GTSNPN, CDR2 SVGIG (reference sequence). The J segment lost 9 bases and the V segment lost 4 bases, leaving 11 bases of the junction unmatched. This CDR3 is 15 amino acids long. CDR3 bases: TGTGCCTGGACTACGGACAGGGCGAGTGGTTCACCCCTCCACTTT. It encodes CAWTTDRASGSPLHF.

The chain employs TRBV6-4 and TRBJ1-4; the match to TRBD1 covers 7 bases. With 7 bases clipped from V and 5 bases from J, the junction kept 13 bases outside the gene matches. Per the germline V gene, CDR1 is MRHNA and CDR2 is SNTAGT. This CDR3 has 16 residues. CDR3 bases: TGTGCCAGCAACCCGGGAGGGGGCGTTCGGAATGAAAAACTGTTTTTT. Protein: CASNPGGGVRNEKLFF.

The rearrangement uses TRBV9 and TRBJ2-1; no clear D gene. Trimming left V 4 bases short and J 0 bases short, with 17 bases between. Germline V gives CDR1 SGDLS, CDR2 YYNGEE. This CDR3 contains 17 residues. CDR3 nucleotides: TGTGCCAGCAGCTATAGACTGGTCTCCAGCTCCTACAATGAGCAGTTCTTC. Translated, it gives CASSYRLVSSSYNEQFF.

The rearrangement links TRBV19 to TRBJ2-1; D unclear. Germline V gene lookup returns CDR1 LNHDA and CDR2 SQIVND (reference sequence). CDR3 length: 16 residues. V lost 3 bases to trimming and J lost 0 bases, with 12 bases between them. CDR3 sequence reads: CASSIRLDISYNEQFF. CDR3 DNA: TGTGCCAGTAGTATTCGCCTAGACATCTCCTACAATGAGCAGTTCTTC.

The rearrangement uses TRBV11-2 and TRBJ1-1; D gene uncertain. The CDR3 runs 14 residues. Germline lookup yields CDR1 SGHAT and CDR2 FQNNGV. V lost 4 bases and J 2 bases, leaving 11 bases between the germline ends. The CDR3 nucleotides are TGTGCCAGCAGCTCAGTCCCTTACAACACTGAAGCTTTCTTT. This codes for CASSSVPYNTEAFF.

This chain joins TRBV28 and TRBJ2-7; D possibly corresponds to TRBD2 (5 bases). Trimming removed 5 bases at V and 4 bases at J, with 12 bases between. The CDR3 runs to 13 residues. Per germline, CDR1 MDHEN and CDR2 SYDVKM. Here the CDR3 reads CASSQTPGYEQYF. In nucleotides, the CDR3 is TGTGCCAGCAGTCAAACGCCGGGGTACGAGCAGTACTTC. The entire variable domain, with the rest obtained from reference TRBV28 and TRBJ2-7, is as follows: DVKVTQSSRYLVKRTGEKVFLECVQDMDHENMFWYRQDPGLGLRLIYFSYDVKMKEKGDIPEGYSVSREKKERFSLILESASTNQTSMYLCASSQTPGYEQYFGPGTRLTVT.

The chain employs TRBV7-2 and TRBJ2-2; D tentatively reads TRBD1 or TRBD2 (5 bases each). The germline V and J ends were trimmed by 2 bases and 7 bases, with 14 bases remaining between them. The CDR3 is 15 residues long. CDR1 SGHTA and CDR2 FQGNSA come from the germline V gene. The CDR3 nucleotides are TGTGCCAGCAGCTTATTGATGGGGGACGTCGGGGAGCTGTTTTTT. This translates into CASSLLMGDVGELFF.

The chain is built from TRBV11-2 and TRBJ2-5; D is unresolved. The CDR3 loop spans 13 amino acids. Germline loops: CDR1 SGHAT, CDR2 FQNNGV. Trimming took off 2 bases at V and 1 base at J, with 5 bases between the two ends. The CDR3 loop is CASSLQIQETQYF. CDR3 bases: TGTGCCAGCAGCTTACAAATCCAAGAGACCCAGTACTTC.

The genes are TRBV9 and TRBJ2-2, with unresolved D. V gave up 1 base and J gave up 1 base, with 8 bases separating them. This CDR3 comprises 15 residues. CDR1 and CDR2 from the germline V gene are SGDLS and YYNGEE. The CDR3 coding sequence is TGTGCCAGCAGCGTATTTGGCGAGAACACCGGGGAGCTGTTTTTT. It encodes CASSVFGENTGELFF.

Written as DNA, the CDR3 is TGTGCCAGCAGCTTGAAGTTGGGGGGGGAGACCCAGTACTTC. Protein sequence: CASSLKLGGETQYF. The chain recombines TRBV5-4 with TRBJ2-5; TRBD2 matches 7 bases. Germline CDR1 is SGHNT and CDR2 is YYREEE (reference sequence). Trimming removed 1 base from V and 5 bases from J; junction bases left unmatched: 5. This CDR3 spans 14 amino acids.

The gene calls are TRBV6-5 and TRBJ2-7; D ambiguous. Germline lookup yields CDR1 MNHEY and CDR2 SVGAGI. The germline V and J ends were trimmed by 7 bases and 0 bases, with 16 bases remaining between them. This CDR3 region has 15 residues. As DNA, the CDR3 is TGTGCCAGCAACCGCCTCCGGGCTAACTCCTACGAGCAGTACTTC. Encoded protein: CASNRLRANSYEQYF.

The chain recombines TRBV19 with TRBJ1-2, with D perhaps matching TRBD1 (5 bases). V was cut by 9 bases and J by 8 bases, with 16 bases left in between. The germline CDR1 and CDR2 sequences are LNHDA and SQIVND (reference sequence). CDR3 size: 12 residues. CDR3 region: CASLTTDSGYTF. The CDR3 region has the DNA TGTGCCAGCCTAACCACAGACAGCGGCTACACCTTC.

This clone was seen a few times. The chain employs TRBV7-2 and TRBJ1-1, with a weak D call TRBD1 (5 bases). The V end was cut by 0 bases, the J end by 7 bases, with 15 bases between. Per germline, CDR1 SGHTA and CDR2 FQGNSA. This CDR3 comprises 15 residues. DNA for the CDR3: TGTGCCAGCAGCTTAGCAACGGGGGTGGGAGGTGAAGCTTTCTTT. It specifies CASSLATGVGGEAFF.